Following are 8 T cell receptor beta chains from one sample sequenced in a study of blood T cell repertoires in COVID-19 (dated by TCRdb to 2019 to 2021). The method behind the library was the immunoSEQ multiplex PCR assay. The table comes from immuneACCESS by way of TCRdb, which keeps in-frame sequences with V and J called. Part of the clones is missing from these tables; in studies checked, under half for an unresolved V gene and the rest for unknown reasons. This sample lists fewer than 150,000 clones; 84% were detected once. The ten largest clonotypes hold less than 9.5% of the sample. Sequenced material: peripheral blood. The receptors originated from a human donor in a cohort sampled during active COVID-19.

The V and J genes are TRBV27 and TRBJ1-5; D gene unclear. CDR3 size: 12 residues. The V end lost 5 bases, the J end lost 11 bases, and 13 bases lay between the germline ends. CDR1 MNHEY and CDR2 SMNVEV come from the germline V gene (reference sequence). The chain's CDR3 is CASSPLTGSQHF. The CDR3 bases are TGTGCCAGCAGTCCGCTGACGGGGTCCCAGCATTTT.

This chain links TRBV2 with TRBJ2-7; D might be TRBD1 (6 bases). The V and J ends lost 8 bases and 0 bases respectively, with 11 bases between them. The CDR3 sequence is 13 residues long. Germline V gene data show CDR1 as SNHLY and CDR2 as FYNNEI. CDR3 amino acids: CASEGQLSYEQYF. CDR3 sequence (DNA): TGTGCCAGCGAAGGACAGCTCTCCTACGAGCAGTACTTC.

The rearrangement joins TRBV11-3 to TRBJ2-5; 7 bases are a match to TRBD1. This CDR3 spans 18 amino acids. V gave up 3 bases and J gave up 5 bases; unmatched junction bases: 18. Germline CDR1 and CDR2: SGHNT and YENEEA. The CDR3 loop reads CASSLGPQGRGFGETQYF. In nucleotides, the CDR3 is TGTGCCAGCAGCTTGGGTCCCCAGGGCAGGGGGTTCGGTGAGACCCAGTACTTC.

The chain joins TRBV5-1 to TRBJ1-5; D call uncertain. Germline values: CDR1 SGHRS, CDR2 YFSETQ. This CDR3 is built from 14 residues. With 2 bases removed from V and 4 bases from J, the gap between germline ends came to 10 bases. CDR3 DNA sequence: TGCGCCAGCAGCTTCCTGGGAGATAATCAGCCCCAGCATTTT. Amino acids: CASSFLGDNQPQHF.

CDR3 coding DNA: TGTGCCACCAGCAGAGTGGGGGCCACCCAAAAGAACACTGAAGCTTTCTTT. Translating it yields CATSRVGATQKNTEAFF. The chain has TRBV15 and TRBJ1-1; TRBD1 is a possible D gene (6 bases). CDR3 size: 17 residues. Germline CDR1 is LNHNV and CDR2 is YYDKDF (reference sequence). With 1 base removed from V and 1 base from J, the gap between germline ends came to 16 bases.

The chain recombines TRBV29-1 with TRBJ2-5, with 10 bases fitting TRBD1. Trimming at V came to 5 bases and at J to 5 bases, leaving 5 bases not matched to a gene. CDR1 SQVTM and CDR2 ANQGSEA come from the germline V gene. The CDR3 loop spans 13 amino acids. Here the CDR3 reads CSVTGQGEETQYF. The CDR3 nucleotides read TGCAGCGTTACCGGACAGGGGGAGGAGACCCAGTACTTC.

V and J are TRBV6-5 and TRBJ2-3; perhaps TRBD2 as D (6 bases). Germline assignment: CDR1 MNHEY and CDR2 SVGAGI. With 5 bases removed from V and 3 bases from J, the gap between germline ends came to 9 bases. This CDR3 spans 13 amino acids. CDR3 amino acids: CASSRDLTDTQYF. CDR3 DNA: TGTGCCAGCAGTAGGGACTTGACAGATACGCAGTATTTT.

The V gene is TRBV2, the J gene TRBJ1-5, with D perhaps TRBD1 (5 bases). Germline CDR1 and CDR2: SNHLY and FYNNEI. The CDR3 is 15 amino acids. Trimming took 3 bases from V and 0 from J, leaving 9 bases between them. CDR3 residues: CASSDGDYSNQPQHF. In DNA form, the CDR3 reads TGTGCCAGCAGTGATGGGGACTATAGCAATCAGCCCCAGCATTTT.